A selection of T cell receptor beta chains follows, all from one sample in a study of control samples from healthy donors and cancer patients. Sequencing was performed with immunoSEQ multiplex PCR; in TCRdb, only in-frame clones are kept and a portion is missing. The sample consists of 400,000 to 450,000 clones, 90% of them appearing once. The sample taken for sequencing was PBMCs. Receptors were obtained from a man in his forties with head and neck cancer. Both conserved end residues are part of each CDR3. Each record gives: clone size, J gene, D gene, V gene, CDR3 protein, CDR3 DNA. A D gene is named only where the DNA matches it firmly. Rows give clone size only sometimes, using once, few, many, or a class for an expanded clone.

.	TRBJ2-7	TRBD1	TRBV30	CAWSPGQGTEQYF	TGTGCCTGGAGTCCCGGACAGGGGACCGAGCAGTACTTC
.	TRBJ2-7	.	TRBV5-6	CASSFEFSRPEEQYF	TGTGCCAGCAGCTTCGAGTTCTCCCGGCCGGAGGAGCAGTACTTC
.	TRBJ2-6	.	TRBV27	CASTGSGANVLTF	TGTGCCAGCACAGGGTCTGGGGCCAACGTCCTGACTTTC
once	TRBJ2-7	TRBD2	TRBV7-9	CASSLAGLAGDDVEQYF	TGTGCCAGCAGCTTAGCGGGGCTAGCGGGAGATGATGTCGAGCAGTACTTC
.	TRBJ2-7	.	TRBV6-2/TRBV6-3	CASSSEVLYEQYF	TGTGCCAGCAGTTCGGAGGTGCTCTACGAGCAGTACTTC
.	TRBJ1-1	TRBD1	TRBV5-4	CASIRTGGAGNTEAFF	TGTGCCAGCATCCGGACAGGGGGCGCGGGGAACACTGAAGCTTTCTTT
.	TRBJ2-5	.	TRBV7-2	CASSLAPRRETQYF	TGTGCCAGCAGCTTAGCTCCGAGGCGGGAGACCCAGTACTTC
.	TRBJ1-2	.	TRBV18	CASSPPGYGNYGYTF	TGTGCCAGCTCACCACCAGGGTATGGAAACTATGGCTACACCTTC
.	TRBJ1-2	.	TRBV7-9	CASSLSGTGGYTF	TGTGCCAGCAGCTTATCCGGGACTGGTGGCTACACCTTC
.	TRBJ1-2	TRBD1	TRBV28	CAAVQGQGAWGYTF	TGTGCCGCAGTACAGGGGCAGGGGGCTTGGGGCTACACCTTC
.	TRBJ1-1	.	TRBV30	CAWFLTANTEAFF	TGTGCCTGGTTTCTGACAGCAAACACTGAAGCTTTCTTT
.	TRBJ2-6	.	TRBV4-1	CASSQDRQNSGANVLTF	TGCGCCAGCAGCCAAGATCGCCAGAACTCTGGGGCCAACGTCCTGACTTTC
.	TRBJ2-5	.	TRBV27	CASSSTDQQETQYF	TGTGCCAGCAGTTCGACAGATCAACAAGAGACCCAGTACTTC
.	TRBJ1-2	.	TRBV9	CASMPGLAPYGYTF	TGTGCCAGCATGCCAGGTCTCGCCCCCTATGGCTACACCTTC
.	TRBJ2-4	.	TRBV5-8	CASSLDIQYF	TGTGCCAGCAGCTTAGACATTCAGTACTTC
.	TRBJ2-3	TRBD1	TRBV24-1	CATKATGDLTDTQYF	TGTGCCACCAAGGCCACAGGGGACCTCACAGATACGCAGTATTTT
.	TRBJ1-6	.	TRBV5-6	CASSSRDTSRDYSPLHF	TGTGCCAGCAGCTCCAGGGACACCTCAAGGGATTATTCACCCCTCCACTTT
.	TRBJ2-7	.	TRBV7-2	CASSLEASLEEQYF	TGTGCCAGCAGCTTAGAGGCCAGTCTGGAGGAGCAGTACTTC
.	TRBJ1-2	TRBD1	TRBV7-2	CASSFKTGGAYGYTF	TGTGCCAGCAGCTTCAAGACAGGGGGCGCATATGGCTACACCTTC
.	TRBJ2-7	.	TRBV2	CASSEIRAGLYEQYF	TGTGCCAGCAGTGAAATTCGGGCAGGGTTATACGAGCAGTACTTC
.	TRBJ2-6	.	TRBV19	CASSPGWGANVLTF	TGTGCCAGTAGTCCCGGATGGGGGGCCAACGTCCTGACTTTC
.	TRBJ1-5	.	TRBV11-2	CASSLGYSGAGNQPQHF	TGTGCCAGCAGCCTTGGGTATTCGGGGGCAGGCAATCAGCCCCAGCATTTT
.	TRBJ2-3	TRBD2	TRBV12-3/TRBV12-4	CASSLLAGVEQYF	TGTGCCAGCAGTTTGCTAGCGGGAGTGGAGCAGTATTTT
.	TRBJ2-2	.	TRBV18	CASSPSRSGQNTGELFF	TGTGCCAGCTCACCGAGCCGTTCGGGACAGAACACCGGGGAGCTGTTTTTT
.	TRBJ2-1	.	TRBV29-1	CSVEDRGGFNEQFF	TGCAGCGTTGAAGACAGGGGAGGATTCAATGAGCAGTTCTTC
.	TRBJ2-1	TRBD2	TRBV7-7	CASSFPGLAYNEQFF	TGTGCTAGCAGCTTCCCGGGACTAGCTTACAATGAGCAGTTCTTC
.	TRBJ2-7	.	TRBV4-2	CASSQDRTVFEQYF	TGTGCCAGCAGCCAAGATAGGACAGTCTTCGAGCAGTACTTC
.	TRBJ1-6	.	TRBV11-2	CASSRYRDPDKNSPLHF	TGTGCCAGCAGCCGTTACAGGGACCCTGACAAAAATTCACCCCTCCACTTT